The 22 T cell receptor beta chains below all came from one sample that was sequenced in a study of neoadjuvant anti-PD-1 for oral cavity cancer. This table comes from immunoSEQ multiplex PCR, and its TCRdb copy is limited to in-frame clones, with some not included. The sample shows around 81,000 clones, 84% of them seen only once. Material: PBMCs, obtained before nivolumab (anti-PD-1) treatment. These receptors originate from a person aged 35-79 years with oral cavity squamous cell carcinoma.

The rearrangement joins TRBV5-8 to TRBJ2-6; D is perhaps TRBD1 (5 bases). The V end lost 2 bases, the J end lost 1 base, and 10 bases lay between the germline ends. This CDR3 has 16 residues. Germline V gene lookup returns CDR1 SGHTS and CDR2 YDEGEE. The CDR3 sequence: CASSLQALSGANVLTF. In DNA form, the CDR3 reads TGTGCCAGCAGCTTACAGGCTCTGTCTGGGGCCAACGTCCTGACTTTC.

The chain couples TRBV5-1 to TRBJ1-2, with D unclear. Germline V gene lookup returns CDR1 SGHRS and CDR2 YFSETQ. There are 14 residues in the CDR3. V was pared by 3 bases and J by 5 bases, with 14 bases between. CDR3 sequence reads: CASSSQPGDYGYTF. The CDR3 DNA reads TGCGCCAGCAGCTCTCAGCCGGGAGATTATGGCTACACCTTC.

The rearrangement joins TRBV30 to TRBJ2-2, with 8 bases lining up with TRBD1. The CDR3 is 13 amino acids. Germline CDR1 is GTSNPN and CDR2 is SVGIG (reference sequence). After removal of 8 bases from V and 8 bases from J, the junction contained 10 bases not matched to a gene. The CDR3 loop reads CAGTGQGRGELFF. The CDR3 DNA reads TGTGCCGGAACCGGACAGGGTAGGGGGGAGCTGTTTTTT.

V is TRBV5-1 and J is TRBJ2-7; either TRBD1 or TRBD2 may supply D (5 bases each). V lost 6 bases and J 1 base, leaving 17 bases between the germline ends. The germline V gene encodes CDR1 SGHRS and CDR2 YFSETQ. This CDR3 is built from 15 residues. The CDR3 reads CASKAGGSYSYEQYF. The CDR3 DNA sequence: TGCGCCAGCAAGGCTGGGGGATCCTATTCCTACGAGCAGTACTTC.

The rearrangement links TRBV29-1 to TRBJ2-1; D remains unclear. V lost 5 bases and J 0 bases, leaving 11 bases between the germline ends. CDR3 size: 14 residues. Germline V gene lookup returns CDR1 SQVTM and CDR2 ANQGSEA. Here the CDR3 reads CSVRTASSYNEQFF. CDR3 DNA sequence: TGCAGCGTTAGAACAGCAAGCTCCTACAATGAGCAGTTCTTC.

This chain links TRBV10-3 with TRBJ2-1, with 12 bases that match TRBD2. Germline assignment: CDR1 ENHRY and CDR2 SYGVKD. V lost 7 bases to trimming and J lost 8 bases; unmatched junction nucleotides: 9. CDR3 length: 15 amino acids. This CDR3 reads CAITMTSGRTDEQFF. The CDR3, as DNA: TGTGCCATCACTATGACTAGCGGGAGAACGGATGAGCAGTTCTTC.

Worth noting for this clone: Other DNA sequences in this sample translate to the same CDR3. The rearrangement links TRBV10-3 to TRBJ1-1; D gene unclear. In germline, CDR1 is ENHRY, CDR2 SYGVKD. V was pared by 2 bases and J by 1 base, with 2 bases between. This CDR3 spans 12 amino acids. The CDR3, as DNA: TGTGCCATCAGTGAGGGGAACACTGAAGCTTTCTTT. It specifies CAISEGNTEAFF.

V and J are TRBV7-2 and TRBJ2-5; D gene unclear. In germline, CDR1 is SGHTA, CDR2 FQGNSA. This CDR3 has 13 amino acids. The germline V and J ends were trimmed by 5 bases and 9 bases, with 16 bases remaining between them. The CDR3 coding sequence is TGTGCCAGCAGCCCACAAGATCCTAGTCCCCAGTACTTC. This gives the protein CASSPQDPSPQYF.

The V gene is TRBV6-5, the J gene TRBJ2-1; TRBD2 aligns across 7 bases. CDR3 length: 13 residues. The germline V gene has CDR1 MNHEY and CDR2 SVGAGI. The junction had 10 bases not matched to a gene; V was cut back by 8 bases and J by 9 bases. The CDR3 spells CASGGVGRSEQFF. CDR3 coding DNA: TGTGCCAGCGGGGGGGTCGGGAGAAGTGAGCAGTTCTTC.

CDR3 amino acids: CASSPSNRGNNQPQHF. As DNA, the CDR3 is TGTGCCAGCAGCCCCTCCAACAGGGGTAACAATCAGCCCCAGCATTTT. This chain links TRBV2 with TRBJ1-5; TRBD1 matches 7 bases. The CDR3 totals 16 residues. CDR1 is SNHLY and CDR2 is FYNNEI in the germline V gene. V gave up 6 bases and J gave up 3 bases; unmatched junction bases: 11.

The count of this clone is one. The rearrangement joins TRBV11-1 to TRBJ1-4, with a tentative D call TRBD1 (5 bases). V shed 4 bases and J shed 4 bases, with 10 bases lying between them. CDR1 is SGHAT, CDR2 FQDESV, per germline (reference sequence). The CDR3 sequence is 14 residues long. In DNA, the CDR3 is TGTGCCAGCAGCTCATCGACAGTTAATGAAAAACTGTTTTTT. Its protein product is CASSSSTVNEKLFF.

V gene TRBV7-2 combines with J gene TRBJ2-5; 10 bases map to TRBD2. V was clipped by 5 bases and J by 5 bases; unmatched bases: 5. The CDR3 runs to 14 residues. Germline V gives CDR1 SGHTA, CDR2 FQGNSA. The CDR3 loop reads CASSLGTSAETQYF. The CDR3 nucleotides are TGTGCCAGCAGCCTGGGGACTAGCGCCGAGACCCAGTACTTC.

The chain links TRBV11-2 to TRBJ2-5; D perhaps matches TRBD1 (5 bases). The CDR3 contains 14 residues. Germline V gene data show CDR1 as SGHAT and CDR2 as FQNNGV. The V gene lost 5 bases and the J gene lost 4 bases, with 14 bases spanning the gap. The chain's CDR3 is CASSLFRVAETQYF. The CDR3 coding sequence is TGTGCCAGCAGCCTATTCAGGGTTGCAGAGACCCAGTACTTC. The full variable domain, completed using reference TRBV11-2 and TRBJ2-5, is EAGVAQSPRYKIIEKRQSVAFWCNPISGHATLYWYQQILGQGPKLLIQFQNNGVVDDSQLPKDRFSAERLKGVDSTLKIQPAKLEDSAVYLCASSLFRVAETQYFGPGTRLLVL.

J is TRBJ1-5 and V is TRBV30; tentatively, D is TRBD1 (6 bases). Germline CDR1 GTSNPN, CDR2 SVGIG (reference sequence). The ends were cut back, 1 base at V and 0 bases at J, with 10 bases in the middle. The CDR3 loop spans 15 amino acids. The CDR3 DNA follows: TGTGCCTGGAGTGGGGGGGCGGGTAGCAATCAGCCCCAGCATTTT. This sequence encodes CAWSGGAGSNQPQHF.

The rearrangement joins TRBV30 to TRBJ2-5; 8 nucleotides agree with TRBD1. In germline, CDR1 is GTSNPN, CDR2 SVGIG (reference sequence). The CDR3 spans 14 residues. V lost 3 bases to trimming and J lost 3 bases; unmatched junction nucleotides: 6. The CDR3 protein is CAWRKQGDEETQYF. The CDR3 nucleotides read TGTGCCTGGAGGAAACAGGGGGATGAAGAGACCCAGTACTTC.

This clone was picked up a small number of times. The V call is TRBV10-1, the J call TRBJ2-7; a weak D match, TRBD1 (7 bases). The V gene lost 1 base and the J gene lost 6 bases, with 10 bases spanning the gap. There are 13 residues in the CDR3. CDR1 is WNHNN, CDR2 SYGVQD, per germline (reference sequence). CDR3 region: CASSEFQGGEQYF. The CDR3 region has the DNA TGCGCCAGCAGTGAGTTCCAGGGGGGCGAGCAGTACTTC.

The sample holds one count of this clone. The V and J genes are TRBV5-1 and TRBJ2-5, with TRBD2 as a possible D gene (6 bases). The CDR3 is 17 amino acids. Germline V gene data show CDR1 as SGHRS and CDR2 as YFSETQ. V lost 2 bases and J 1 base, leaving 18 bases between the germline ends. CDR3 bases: TGCGCCAGCAGCTTTGACGGAGGGGCCATACCCCAAGAGACCCAGTACTTC. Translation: CASSFDGGAIPQETQYF. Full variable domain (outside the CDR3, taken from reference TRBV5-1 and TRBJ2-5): KAGVTQTPRYLIKTRGQQVTLSCSPISGHRSVSWYQQTPGQGLQFLFEYFSETQRNKGNFPGRFSGRQFSNSRSEMNVSTLELGDSALYLCASSFDGGAIPQETQYFGPGTRLLVL.

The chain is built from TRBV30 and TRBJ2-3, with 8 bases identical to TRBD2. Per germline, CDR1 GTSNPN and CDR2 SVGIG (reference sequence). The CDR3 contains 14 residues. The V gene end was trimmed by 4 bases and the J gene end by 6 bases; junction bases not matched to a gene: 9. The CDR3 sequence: CAWTIGAGVDTQYF. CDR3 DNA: TGTGCCTGGACCATAGGAGCGGGAGTCGATACGCAGTATTTT. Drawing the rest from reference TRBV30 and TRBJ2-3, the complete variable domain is SQTIHQWPATLVQPVGSPLSLECTVEGTSNPNLYWYRQAAGRGLQLLFYSVGIGQISSEVPQNLSASRPQDRQFILSSKKLLLSDSGFYLCAWTIGAGVDTQYFGPGTRLTVL.

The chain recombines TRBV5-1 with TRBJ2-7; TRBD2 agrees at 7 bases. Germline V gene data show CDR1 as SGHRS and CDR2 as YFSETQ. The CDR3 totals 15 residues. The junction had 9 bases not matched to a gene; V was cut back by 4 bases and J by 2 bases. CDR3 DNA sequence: TGCGCCAGCAGCCCCCGGGCTAGCGGAACCTACGAGCAGTACTTC. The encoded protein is CASSPRASGTYEQYF.

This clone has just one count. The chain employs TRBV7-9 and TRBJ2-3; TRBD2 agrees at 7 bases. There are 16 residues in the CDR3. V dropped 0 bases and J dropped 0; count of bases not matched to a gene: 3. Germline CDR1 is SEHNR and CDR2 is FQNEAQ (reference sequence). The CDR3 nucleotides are TGTGCCAGCAGCTTAGCCAGCGGGACTAGCACAGATACGCAGTATTTT. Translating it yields CASSLASGTSTDTQYF.

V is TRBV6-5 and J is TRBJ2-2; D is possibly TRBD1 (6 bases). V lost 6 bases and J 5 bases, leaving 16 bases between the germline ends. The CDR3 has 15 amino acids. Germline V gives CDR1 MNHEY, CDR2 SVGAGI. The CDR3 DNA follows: TGTGCCAGCAGGGCTAGACAGGAATGGACCGGGGAGCTGTTTTTT. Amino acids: CASRARQEWTGELFF.

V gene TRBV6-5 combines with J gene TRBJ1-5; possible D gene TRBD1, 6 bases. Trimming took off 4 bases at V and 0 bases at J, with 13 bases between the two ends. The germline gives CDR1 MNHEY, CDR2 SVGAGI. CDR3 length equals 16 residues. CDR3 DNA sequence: TGTGCCAGCAGTTCCCGGGGGGGGGCTAGCAATCAGCCCCAGCATTTT. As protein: CASSSRGGASNQPQHF.